This T cell receptor beta chain was identified during a study of T cell responses to AZD1222 COVID-19 vaccine. Using immunoSEQ multiplex PCR, the repertoire was profiled, and TCRdb retains in-frame clones only, with some absent. The sample lists some 80,000 clones, 85% to 90% occurring once. Germline loops: CDR1 MNHNS, CDR2 SASEGT. The CDR3 has 14 residues. The V end was cut by 2 bases, the J end by 1 base, with 8 bases between. Material: peripheral blood, obtained on day 0 of AZD1222 vaccination. The rearrangement joins TRBV6-1 to TRBJ1-1, with D possibly being TRBD1 (6 bases). This sequence originates from an adult in good health. For the CDR3, the DNA is TGTGCCAGCAGTGAATGGACAGAGAACACTGAAGCTTTCTTT. It codes for CASSEWTENTEAFF.